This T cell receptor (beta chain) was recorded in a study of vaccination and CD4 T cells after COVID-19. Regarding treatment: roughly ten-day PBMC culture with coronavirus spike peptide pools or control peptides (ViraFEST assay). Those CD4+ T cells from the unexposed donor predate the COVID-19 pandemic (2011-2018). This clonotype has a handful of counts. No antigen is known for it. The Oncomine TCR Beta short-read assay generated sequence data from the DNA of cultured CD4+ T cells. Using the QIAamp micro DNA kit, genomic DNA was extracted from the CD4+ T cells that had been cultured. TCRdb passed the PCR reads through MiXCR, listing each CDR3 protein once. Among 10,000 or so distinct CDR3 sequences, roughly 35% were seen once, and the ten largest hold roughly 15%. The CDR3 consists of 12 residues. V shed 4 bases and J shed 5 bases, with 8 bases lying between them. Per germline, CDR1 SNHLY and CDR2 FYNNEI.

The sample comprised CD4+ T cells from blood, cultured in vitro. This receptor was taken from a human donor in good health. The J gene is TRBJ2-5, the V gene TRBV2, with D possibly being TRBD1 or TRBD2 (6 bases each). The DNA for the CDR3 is TGTGCCAGCAGTGGGAGGGGGGAGACCCAGTACTTC. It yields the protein CASSGRGETQYF. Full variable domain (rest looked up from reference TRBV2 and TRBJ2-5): EPEVTQTPSHQVTQMGQEVILRCVPISNHLYFYWYRQILGQKVEFLVSFYNNEISEKSEIFDDQFSVERPDGSNFTLKIRSTKLEDSAMYFCASSGRGETQYFGPGTRLLVL.